The rows below give T cell receptor beta chains drawn from one sample of a study of molecular identifiers for immune sequencing clone quantification. TCRdb fed the PCR reads into MiXCR, producing one record per CDR3 protein. Of about 32,000 distinct CDR3 sequences in the sample, approximately 20% were seen once. Sequenced sample: naive CD8+ T cells from blood, with Jurkat cell RNA spiked in. The receptors derive from a human donor in good health. Some libraries in this study had Jurkat cell RNA spiked in. Both conserved end residues are part of each CDR3. A D gene is named only where the DNA matches it firmly. Size tells how often a clone was seen (once, few, many) or the class of an expanded clone, and some rows leave it out.

v_gene	abundance	j_gene	d_gene	CDR3nt	CDR3aa
TRBV6-5	many	TRBJ1-2	.	TGTGCCAGCAGTTACCGCGGGGAGCTCTATGGCTACACCTTC	CASSYRGELYGYTF
TRBV3-1	.	TRBJ2-1	.	TGTGCCAGCGGCCAAGAACCCCTGTCTGGGGGCAATGAGCAGTTCTTC	CASGQEPLSGGNEQFF
TRBV15	few	TRBJ2-2	.	TGTGCCACCCGACCTTGGGGTACCGGGGGGCTGTTTTTT	CATRPWGTGGLFF
TRBV12-3/TRBV12-4	.	TRBJ2-6	.	TGTGCCAGCAGTCCAGGGAAGGGGACCTCTGGGGCCAACGCCCTGACTTTC	CASSPGKGTSGANALTF
TRBV14	many	TRBJ2-7	TRBD2	TGTGCCAGCAGCCAAGTTTCCCTCGTTGCGGGGGGCCCGAGGGAGCAGTACTTC	CASSQVSLVAGGPREQYF
TRBV6-1	many	TRBJ2-7	.	TGTGCCAGCAGTGAATACGACAGCCCGGCCTACGAGCAGTACTTC	CASSEYDSPAYEQYF
TRBV27	few	TRBJ2-5	TRBD2	TGTGCCAGCAGCCTTGTAGCGGGACGCAGGACGGAGACCCAGTACTTC	CASSLVAGRRTETQYF
TRBV20-1	many	TRBJ1-3	.	TGCAGTGCTAGAGGTTACCTTTCTTCGACCATATATTTT	CSARGYLSSTIYF
TRBV6-6	many	TRBJ2-3	TRBD2	TGTGCCAGCAGTTACTCATCGACTAGCGGAGAATACACAGATACGCAGTATTTT	CASSYSSTSGEYTDTQYF
TRBV3-2	.	TRBJ2-3	.	TGTGCCAGCAGCCAAGATGCGAGGCGGGACACAGATACGCAGTATTTT	CASSQDARRDTDTQYF
TRBV30	many	TRBJ2-7	.	TGTGCCTGGAGTGTACGTTTCGGGGAGGAGTACTTC	CAWSVRFGEEYF
TRBV6-1	.	TRBJ1-4	TRBD1	TGTGCCAGCACTGGCCCCGGGACAGATAATGAAAAACTGTTTTTT	CASTGPGTDNEKLFF
TRBV12-3/TRBV12-4	.	TRBJ1-5	.	TGTGCCAGCAGTTTAAGCTGGGGGGAACAGCCCCAGCATTTT	CASSLSWGEQPQHF
TRBV29-1	many	TRBJ2-3	.	TGCAGCGTTCTAAGCGCTCGCATCCAAACTAGCACAGATACGCAGTATTTT	CSVLSARIQTSTDTQYF
TRBV28	.	TRBJ2-1	.	TGTGCAAGCAACCCTGCCAGCAATGAGCAGTTCTTC	CASNPASNEQFF
TRBV4-3	many	TRBJ2-3	.	TGCGCCAGCAGCCAAGATTTAGAATACACAGATACGCAGTATTTT	CASSQDLEYTDTQYF
TRBV25-1	many	TRBJ1-1	.	TGTGCCAGTTCCGGGACTGGGTACTCAGAAGCTTTCTTT	CASSGTGYSEAFF
TRBV7-6	many	TRBJ2-2	TRBD1	TGTGCCAGCACCGAAATCCCCGGGACAGGGTCCGGGGAGCTGTTTTTT	CASTEIPGTGSGELFF
TRBV30	many	TRBJ2-1	.	TGTGCCTGGAGTGTGGGCAATGAGCAGTTCTTC	CAWSVGNEQFF
TRBV5-6	.	TRBJ2-3	TRBD2	TGTGCCAGCAGCCGGCTAGCGGGGGGCCTCACAGATACGCAGTATTTT	CASSRLAGGLTDTQYF
TRBV28	.	TRBJ2-5	TRBD2	TGTGCCAGCAGGGGACTACAAGGGACCCAGTACTTC	CASRGLQGTQYF
TRBV30	.	TRBJ2-3	.	TGTGCCTGGAGTCGGGGTTCTAGCACAGATACGCAGTATTTT	CAWSRGSSTDTQYF
TRBV19	.	TRBJ2-1	.	TGTGCCAGTAGTATATTCGGGATCGAGCAGTTCTTC	CASSIFGIEQFF
TRBV19	many	TRBJ2-3	TRBD2	TGTGCCAGTAGTTCGAGCGGGATGGGTGCAGATACGCAGTATTTT	CASSSSGMGADTQYF
TRBV6-1	many	TRBJ2-4	.	TGTGCCAGCAGTGAATGGGCGCAGCAAAACATTCAGTACTTC	CASSEWAQQNIQYF
TRBV6-2/TRBV6-3	many	TRBJ2-2	TRBD1	TGTGCCAGAGGGGGCACTGGCACCGGGGAGCTGTTTTTT	CARGGTGTGELFF
TRBV11-2	many	TRBJ2-3	.	TGTGCCAGCAGCTTAGACCCTCGCCCCCCCGGCACAGATACGCAGTATTTT	CASSLDPRPPGTDTQYF
TRBV12-3/TRBV12-4	many	TRBJ2-7	.	TGTGCCAGCAGTCCCGCCGGAGCCTACGAGCAGTACTTC	CASSPAGAYEQYF
TRBV6-2/TRBV6-3	many	TRBJ2-3	TRBD2	TGTGCCAGCAGTAATGGACTAGCGAGCGATTGGGTGCAGTATTTT	CASSNGLASDWVQYF
TRBV19	many	TRBJ2-2	.	TGTGCCAGTACCTGGGACGGTAACACCGGGGAGCTGTTTTTT	CASTWDGNTGELFF
TRBV7-9	many	TRBJ1-1	.	TGTGCCAGCAGCAAAACGGGACCCCTGGACACTGAAGCTTTCTTT	CASSKTGPLDTEAFF
TRBV11-2	.	TRBJ1-1	.	TGTGCCAGCAGCTTAACTGGGGTAAGGACTGAAGCTTTCTTT	CASSLTGVRTEAFF
TRBV10-3	many	TRBJ2-7	.	TGTGCCATCAGTGAGTTGAGGGCCTACGAGCAGTACTTC	CAISELRAYEQYF
TRBV6-6	.	TRBJ2-7	.	TGTGCCAGCAGTTACATCTCCTACGAGCAGTACTTC	CASSYISYEQYF
TRBV19	many	TRBJ1-1	.	TGTGCCAGTAGTATAGCCCAGAACACTGAAGCTTTCTTT	CASSIAQNTEAFF
TRBV4-1	many	TRBJ2-1	TRBD2	TGCGCCAGCAGCCAGGGGGGGACCTACAATGAGCAGTTCTTC	CASSQGGTYNEQFF
TRBV7-6	medium-sized	TRBJ2-7	TRBD2	TGTGCCAGCAGCCGGGGCCAAGCGGGAGAAGCCGAGCAGTACTTC	CASSRGQAGEAEQYF
TRBV7-8	many	TRBJ2-5	.	TGTGCCAGCAGCTGGGGGGCGGGGACCCAGTACTTC	CASSWGAGTQYF
TRBV11-2	many	TRBJ2-1	TRBD2	TGTGCCAGCAGCTTAGGGGGCGGGAGCTCCTACAATGAGCAGTTCTTC	CASSLGGGSSYNEQFF
TRBV9	many	TRBJ2-3	TRBD1	TGTGCCAGCAGCCCCAACACAGGGGAGGATACGCAGTATTTT	CASSPNTGEDTQYF
TRBV4-1	.	TRBJ2-7	.	TGCGCCAGCAGCCAAGATCCAGTCTACGAGCAGTACTTC	CASSQDPVYEQYF
TRBV7-9	many	TRBJ2-1	.	TGTGCCAGCAGCTTAGTAGCTGGGGTCGGTGAGCAGTTCTTC	CASSLVAGVGEQFF
TRBV29-1	few	TRBJ1-2	.	TGCAGCGTTCCATTAGGCTCTGTTGGCTACACCTTC	CSVPLGSVGYTF
TRBV3-1	.	TRBJ2-7	.	TGTGCCAGCAGCCAAGAGGGCAGAGCCTACGAGCAGTACTTC	CASSQEGRAYEQYF
TRBV5-8	.	TRBJ1-1	.	TGTGCCAGCAGCTACTTAGGACTCATGATGACTGAAGCTTTCTTT	CASSYLGLMMTEAFF
TRBV9	many	TRBJ1-1	TRBD1	TGTGCCAGCAGCGATATTACCCAGGGGGTAGCTTTCTTT	CASSDITQGVAFF